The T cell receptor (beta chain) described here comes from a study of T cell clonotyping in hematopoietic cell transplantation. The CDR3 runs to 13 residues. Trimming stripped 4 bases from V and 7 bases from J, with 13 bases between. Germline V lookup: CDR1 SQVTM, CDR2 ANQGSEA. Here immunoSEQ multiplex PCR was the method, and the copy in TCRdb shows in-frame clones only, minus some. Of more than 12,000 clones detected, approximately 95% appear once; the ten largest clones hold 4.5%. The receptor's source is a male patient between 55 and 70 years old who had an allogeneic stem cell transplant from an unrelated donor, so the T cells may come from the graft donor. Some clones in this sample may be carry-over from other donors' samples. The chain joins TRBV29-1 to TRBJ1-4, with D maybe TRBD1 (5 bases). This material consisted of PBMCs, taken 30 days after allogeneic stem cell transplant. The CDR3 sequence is CSVVVGGGEKLFF. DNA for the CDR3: TGCAGCGTTGTGGTGGGGGGTGGTGAAAAACTGTTTTTT.